The T cell receptor beta chain under discussion was sequenced for a study of shared clonotypes between healthy human individuals. Trimming removed 5 bases at V and 0 bases at J, with 14 bases between. CDR1 is LNHDA, CDR2 SQIVND, per germline (reference sequence). This CDR3 has 15 residues. Cells designated naive CD8 were CD45RO-negative and were positively selected for CCR7, with terminally differentiated effector memory CD45RA+ cells excluded. Sequenced by immunoSEQ multiplex PCR; TCRdb stores in-frame clones only, minus some. The data show about 600,000 clones, roughly 98% seen once. This chain connects TRBV19 to TRBJ2-7; the D is unclear. Sequencing was carried out using naive CD8+ T cells sorted from blood. This TCR derives from a man aged 25-45 years in good health. As DNA, the CDR3 is TGTGCCAGTAGTGCCATCCTATTAAGCTCCTACGAGCAGTACTTC. Translation: CASSAILLSSYEQYF.